Following are 28 T cell receptor beta chains from one sample sequenced in a study of human T cells and chemical hapten exposure. One entry per CDR3 protein results from TCRdb running MiXCR on the RACE reads. The table shows more than 300,000 distinct CDR3 sequences, with around 5.5% occurring only once. Time point defined: pre-sensitization, week 0. Treatment defined: therapeutic diphenylcyclopropenone sensitization with weekly scalp DPC. The material was whole blood, obtained in connection with sensitization to the hapten diphenylcyclopropenone (DPC). These receptor sequences come from a woman aged 18-35 years with alopecia areata. Some clones in this sample may be carry-over from other donors' samples.

Ten or more counts support this clonotype. The chain employs TRBV5-1 and TRBJ1-4; D perhaps matches TRBD1 (6 bases). Germline V gene sequence: CDR1 SGHRS, CDR2 YFSETQ. This CDR3 has 14 amino acids. V shed 2 bases and J shed 5 bases, with 10 bases lying between them. The chain's CDR3 is CASSLRQENEKLFF. DNA of the CDR3: TGCGCCAGCAGCTTACGACAGGAGAATGAAAAACTGTTTTTT.

This clonotype has a handful of counts. CDR3 loop: CASSKALLGDTGYEQYF. The CDR3 DNA reads TGTGCCAGCAGCAAAGCGCTTTTGGGGGATACCGGCTACGAGCAGTACTTC. The chain recombines TRBV21-1 with TRBJ2-7; TRBD1 is taken as the D call from the table, unchecked against the DNA. TRBV21-1 is designated a pseudogene. CDR3 length equals 17 residues.

Here the CDR3 reads CASIKGGPQRGTQYF. The CDR3 DNA sequence: TGTGCCAGCATCAAGGGGGGGCCCCAACGAGGTACGCAGTATTTT. The gene calls are TRBV27 and TRBJ2-3, with D perhaps TRBD2 (7 bases). The CDR3 has 15 amino acids. In germline, CDR1 is MNHEY, CDR2 SMNVEV (reference sequence). The V and J ends lost 7 bases and 8 bases respectively, with 22 bases between them.

Many counts were recorded for this clonotype. J is TRBJ1-1 and V is TRBV6-1; D remains ambiguous. Trimming pared 5 bases from V and 1 base from J, leaving 8 bases between. The CDR3 length is 13 residues. Germline assignment: CDR1 MNHNS and CDR2 SASEGT. The CDR3 sequence is CASSQLQNTEAFF. The CDR3 bases are TGTGCCAGCAGTCAGTTACAGAACACTGAAGCTTTCTTT.

This clonotype has ten or more counts. V usage is TRBV29-1 and J usage is TRBJ1-1, with D perhaps matching TRBD1 (5 bases). Trimming shortened V by 1 base and J by 10 bases, and 13 bases separated the two germline ends. The CDR3 covers 12 residues. Per the germline V gene, CDR1 is SQVTM and CDR2 is ANQGSEA. CDR3 protein: CSVEARAGVAFF. DNA for the CDR3: TGCAGCGTTGAAGCCAGGGCGGGGGTAGCTTTCTTT.

This clonotype has ten or more counts. The gene calls are TRBV10-3 and TRBJ2-1; D gene unclear. The CDR3 length is 13 residues. V dropped 6 bases and J dropped 7 bases, with 13 bases sitting between them. Germline values: CDR1 ENHRY, CDR2 SYGVKD. The CDR3 reads CAIRPSLGNEQFF. CDR3 coding DNA: TGTGCCATCAGACCCTCGCTCGGTAATGAGCAGTTCTTC.

This rearrangement joins TRBV7-2 to TRBJ1-2, with TRBD1 matching over 7 bases. After removal of 3 bases from V and 0 bases from J, the junction contained 10 bases not matched to a gene. Germline V gene lookup returns CDR1 SGHTA and CDR2 FQGNSA. This CDR3 has 17 amino acids. Written as DNA, the CDR3 is TGTGCCAGCAGCTTCCGGGGACAGACTGTAGCTAACTATGGCTACACCTTC. Protein product: CASSFRGQTVANYGYTF.

The J gene is TRBJ1-3, the V gene TRBV7-2; D remains unclear. Germline V gene sequence: CDR1 SGHTA, CDR2 FQGNSA. Trimming removed 6 bases from V and 0 bases from J, with 12 bases in between. The CDR3 is made up of 15 amino acids. CDR3 in amino acids: CASSAGKNSGNTIYF. The CDR3 DNA is TGTGCCAGCAGTGCCGGGAAAAACTCTGGAAACACCATATATTTT.

This rearrangement joins TRBV20-1 to TRBJ1-5; D ambiguous. The CDR3 length is 12 residues. Germline V CDR1 and CDR2: DFQATT, SNEGSKA (reference sequence). V shed 2 bases and J shed 6 bases, with 8 bases lying between them. The CDR3 DNA follows: TGCAGTGCTAGAACCGGTGGTCAGCCCCAGCATTTT. This sequence encodes CSARTGGQPQHF.

V is TRBV18 and J is TRBJ2-3; 8 bases fit TRBD2. Germline assignment: CDR1 KGHSH and CDR2 LQKENI. V gave up 6 bases and J gave up 4 bases; unmatched junction bases: 9. This CDR3 contains 15 residues. DNA for the CDR3: TGTGCCAGCTCCTCACAAAGCGGGAGCTCAGATACGCAGTATTTT. It is translated as CASSSQSGSSDTQYF.

This clonotype was counted between two and nine times. The rearrangement uses TRBV27 and TRBJ2-5; no firm D call. The V end was cut by 3 bases, the J end by 5 bases, with 13 bases between. The CDR3 covers 14 residues. Per germline, CDR1 MNHEY and CDR2 SMNVEV (reference sequence). This chain's CDR3 is CASSFFRGSETQYF. The CDR3, as DNA: TGTGCCAGCAGTTTTTTCCGTGGTTCGGAGACCCAGTACTTC.

This clonotype turned up a few times. The genes are TRBV6-2 or TRBV6-3 and TRBJ1-2; 9 bases agree with TRBD1. After removal of 5 bases from V and 6 bases from J, the junction contained 10 bases not matched to a gene. The germline gives CDR1 MNHEY, CDR2 SVGEGT. The CDR3 covers 15 residues. Here the CDR3 reads CASSGGQGRSDGYTF. CDR3 DNA sequence: TGTGCCAGCAGTGGGGGACAGGGACGTTCGGATGGCTACACCTTC.

This clonotype has only a few counts. The genes are TRBV29-1 and TRBJ2-2, with a weak D call TRBD1 (6 bases). In germline, CDR1 is SQVTM, CDR2 ANQGSEA. V dropped 3 bases and J dropped 1 base, with 15 bases sitting between them. CDR3 length: 16 residues. CDR3: CSVEPNGTWNTGELFF. The CDR3 DNA follows: TGCAGCGTTGAGCCAAACGGGACATGGAACACCGGGGAGCTGTTTTTT.

In this sample, this clonotype turned up many times. This chain connects TRBV18 to TRBJ2-7; D may correspond to TRBD1 or TRBD2 (5 bases each). CDR3 size: 13 residues. V was pared by 8 bases and J by 6 bases, with 17 bases between. CDR1 and CDR2 from the germline V gene are KGHSH and LQKENI. The CDR3 DNA sequence: TGTGCCAGCCGGGACCCATTAGCCGCCGAGCAGTACTTC. This codes for CASRDPLAAEQYF.

This clonotype has a count of ten or more. The rearrangement joins TRBV4-3 to TRBJ2-7; D possibly matches TRBD1 or TRBD2 (5 bases each). Germline lookup yields CDR1 LGHNA and CDR2 YSLEER. The CDR3 is made up of 15 amino acids. Trimming left V 0 bases short and J 4 bases short, with 13 bases between. CDR3 region: CASSQDRQGPYEQYF. The CDR3 bases are TGCGCCAGCAGCCAAGATAGGCAGGGACCGTACGAGCAGTACTTC.

This clonotype appeared many times. The chain combines TRBV12-3 or TRBV12-4 with TRBJ1-1; 9 bases are shared with TRBD1. V shed 6 bases, J shed 0 bases, and the junction held 5 bases outside the gene matches. CDR3 length equals 15 residues. CDR3 DNA sequence: TGTGCCAGCAGGACAGGGGGACGAATGAACACTGAAGCTTTCTTT. Its translation: CASRTGGRMNTEAFF.

The table lists this clonotype with many counts. The genes are TRBV27 and TRBJ2-2; D is unclear. Trimming left V 3 bases short and J 5 bases short, with 7 bases between. In germline, CDR1 is MNHEY, CDR2 SMNVEV (reference sequence). This CDR3 spans 13 amino acids. DNA for the CDR3: TGTGCCAGCAGTTTCGGTGGGACCGGGGAGCTGTTTTTT. Translating it yields CASSFGGTGELFF.

The genes are TRBV20-1 and TRBJ2-3; D unclear. The CDR3 has 13 residues. The V gene's germline CDR1 is DFQATT and CDR2 SNEGSKA (reference sequence). The germline V and J ends were trimmed by 5 bases and 6 bases, with 15 bases remaining between them. Written as DNA, the CDR3 is TGCAGTGCTGACCCGCGGTTGGGCGATACGCAGTATTTT. It is translated as CSADPRLGDTQYF.

The CDR3 region is CASSLGASGGGPAGELFF. The CDR3 nucleotides read TGTGCCAGCAGTTTAGGGGCTAGCGGGGGAGGCCCCGCCGGGGAGCTGTTTTTT. The J gene is TRBJ2-2, the V gene TRBV27; 10 bases are a match to TRBD2. With V trimmed by 2 bases and J by 6 bases, 12 bases remained unmatched. This CDR3 has 18 amino acids. In germline, CDR1 is MNHEY, CDR2 SMNVEV (reference sequence).

The chain recombines TRBV20-1 with TRBJ1-1, with 7 bases aligning to TRBD1. The germline gives CDR1 DFQATT, CDR2 SNEGSKA (reference sequence). This CDR3 is built from 16 residues. With V trimmed by 6 bases and J by 1 base, 14 bases remained unmatched. The CDR3, as DNA: TGCAGTGCAACCACAGGGGCCGTCTACTCGAACACTGAAGCTTTCTTT. Translation gives CSATTGAVYSNTEAFF.

The sample holds many counts of this clonotype. The V call is TRBV7-6, the J call TRBJ2-5, with 8 nucleotides matching TRBD2. This CDR3 has 16 residues. The trim removed 1 base at V and 6 bases at J, leaving 10 bases unmatched. From germline, CDR1 is SGHVS and CDR2 FNYEAQ. The CDR3 DNA follows: TGTGCCAGCAGCTTAGTAGGGCGGGGGGCCTTGAAGACCCAGTACTTC. Protein product: CASSLVGRGALKTQYF.

The chain carries TRBV28 and TRBJ2-7, with 9 bases identical to TRBD1. CDR1 MDHEN and CDR2 SYDVKM come from the germline V gene. CDR3 length: 15 residues. Germline trimming cut 6 bases from V and 0 bases from J; bases unmatched to any gene: 6. CDR3: CASSISGQGSYEQYF. The CDR3 coding sequence is TGTGCCAGCAGCATATCGGGACAGGGCTCCTACGAGCAGTACTTC.

The sample holds a few counts of this clonotype. The chain carries TRBV5-1 and TRBJ1-1; D may be TRBD1 (5 bases). V dropped 6 bases and J dropped 1 base, with 16 bases sitting between them. This CDR3 comprises 15 residues. Germline loops: CDR1 SGHRS, CDR2 YFSETQ. The CDR3 reads CASKRSGTGNTEAFF. The CDR3 DNA reads as TGCGCCAGCAAACGCAGTGGGACCGGGAACACTGAAGCTTTCTTT.

The V gene is TRBV4-2, the J gene TRBJ2-5; 13 nucleotides align to TRBD2. The CDR3 runs to 18 residues. The V gene end was trimmed by 1 base and the J gene end by 2 bases; junction bases not matched to a gene: 7. In germline, CDR1 is LGHNA, CDR2 YNFKEQ. CDR3: CASSQGPSTSGGQETQYF. CDR3 coding DNA: TGTGCCAGCAGCCAAGGCCCATCGACTAGCGGGGGGCAAGAGACCCAGTACTTC.

The chain employs TRBV7-2 and TRBJ2-7; D perhaps matches TRBD2 (7 bases). Trimming removed 1 base from V and 13 bases from J, with 14 bases in between. Per germline, CDR1 SGHTA and CDR2 FQGNSA. The CDR3 is made up of 12 amino acids. CDR3 DNA sequence: TGTGCCAGCAGCTTAGTAGGGGGGGTTCCATACTTC. Translated, it gives CASSLVGGVPYF.

This clonotype was recorded a few times. The V and J genes are TRBV6-1 and TRBJ1-3, with D maybe TRBD1 (5 bases). In germline, CDR1 is MNHNS, CDR2 SASEGT. This CDR3 is built from 17 residues. Trimming pared 7 bases from V and 5 bases from J, leaving 24 bases between. The CDR3 is CASTTLGEGKGRNTIYF. The CDR3 nucleotides are TGTGCCAGCACCACCCTCGGGGAGGGGAAAGGTAGAAACACCATATATTTT.

This clonotype was counted a few times. J is TRBJ2-1 and V is TRBV28, with TRBD1 matching 7 bases. CDR1 and CDR2 (germline): MDHEN, SYDVKM. The ends lost 5 bases at V and 6 bases at J; junction bases unmatched: 13. The CDR3 loop spans 16 amino acids. CDR3 DNA sequence: TGTGCCAGCAGTCGAGGACAGGCAGGGAGACGCAATGAGCAGTTCTTC. Protein: CASSRGQAGRRNEQFF.

This clonotype was recorded many times. The CDR3 spells CASSQGRQSLSYEQYF. CDR3 nucleotides: TGCGCCAGCAGCCAGGGTCGACAGAGTCTTTCCTACGAGCAGTACTTC. The chain links TRBV4-3 to TRBJ2-7, with TRBD1 as a possible D gene (5 bases). This CDR3 is built from 16 residues. Trimming removed 3 bases at V and 1 base at J, with 16 bases between. Per the germline V gene, CDR1 is LGHNA and CDR2 is YSLEER.